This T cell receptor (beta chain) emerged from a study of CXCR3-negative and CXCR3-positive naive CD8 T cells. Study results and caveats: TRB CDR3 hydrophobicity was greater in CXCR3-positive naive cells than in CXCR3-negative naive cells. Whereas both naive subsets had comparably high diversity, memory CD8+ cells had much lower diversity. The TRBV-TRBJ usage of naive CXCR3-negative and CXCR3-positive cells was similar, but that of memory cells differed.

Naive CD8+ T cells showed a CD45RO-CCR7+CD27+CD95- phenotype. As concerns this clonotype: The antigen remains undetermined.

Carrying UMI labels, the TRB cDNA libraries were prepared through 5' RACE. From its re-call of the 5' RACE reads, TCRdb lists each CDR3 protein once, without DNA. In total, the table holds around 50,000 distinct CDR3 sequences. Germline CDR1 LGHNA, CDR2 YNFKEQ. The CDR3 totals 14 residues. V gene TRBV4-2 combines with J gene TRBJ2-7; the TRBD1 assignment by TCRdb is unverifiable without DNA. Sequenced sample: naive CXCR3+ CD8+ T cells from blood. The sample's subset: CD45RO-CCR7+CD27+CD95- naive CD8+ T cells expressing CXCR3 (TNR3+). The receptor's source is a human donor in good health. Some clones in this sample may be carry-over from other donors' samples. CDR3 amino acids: CASSPRDMSYEQYF.